The TCR beta chain described here comes from a study of CD8 T cells in Susac syndrome. General observations from the study: An acknowledgment was made by the study that its TCR sequencing and HLA analysis involved relatively few individuals.

J gave up 0 bases and V 6 bases, and 8 bases lay outside the gene matches. Germline CDR1 and CDR2: MNHEY and SMNVEV (reference sequence). The CDR3 length is 15 residues. Random hexamers were used to reverse transcribe the RNA input (about 0.5 to 1 ug). Multiplex immunoSEQ PCR targeted 54 Vbeta and 13 Jbeta TCR beta segments. TCRdb processed the immunoSEQ multiplex PCR reads anew with MiXCR; each CDR3 protein has one entry. The table includes 350,000 to 550,000 distinct CDR3 sequences, approximately 89% detected once. Points on this clonotype: Its antigen is undetermined.

The sequencing input was CD8+ T cells from PBMCs. The J gene is TRBJ2-7, the V gene TRBV27, with TRBD1 matching over 7 bases. This sequence originates from a human donor with multiple sclerosis. The CDR3 loop reads CASSPQGLNSYEQYF. The CDR3 nucleotides are TGTGCCAGCAGCCCACAGGGGCTAAACTCCTACGAGCAGTACTTC.